This T cell receptor beta chain was profiled in a study of cytomegalovirus exposure and HLA in healthy donors (dated by TCRdb to about 2017). With respect to the entire study: The 650 to 750 repertoires of the first cohort and the roughly 110 validation repertoires were produced on the same platform, according to a later analysis. To predict cytomegalovirus infection status, the study brought together high-throughput TCR immunosequencing, statistical association of individual TCRs with disease status, and machine learning. The aim of the study was to test whether cataloging public T cell receptors could identify signatures of past pathogen exposure. In addition to the first cohort of 666 subjects, a separate validation cohort of 120 different subjects was used.

What the authors observed across the whole study: The authors suggested that the approach could potentially be generalized to other disease states and immunological phenotypes. The study gave a list of over 150 TCR beta chains associated with cytomegalovirus. In vitro tests confirmed that a few of the cytomegalovirus-associated TCR beta chains recognize cytomegalovirus antigens. Cytomegalovirus status was reported to be diagnosed by the classifier with high specificity and sensitivity in both the original and validation cohorts. While some public TCRs were present in many individuals, most TCR sequences turned up only very rarely across donors. A later analysis lacked HLA typing for the validation cohort, so it scored co-occurrence in that cohort across all 120 repertoires. In a later analysis, TCRs clustered in the first cohort were found to also tend to co-occur in the 120 or so validation repertoires, with 94% of cluster scores above 0.

The donors belonged to the validation cohort of 120 subjects, which was separate from the roughly 700-subject first cohort. To prepare the library, the immunoSEQ multiplex PCR assay was applied. Under the source paper's analysis protocol: A statistical classification framework was built for diagnosing cytomegalovirus status from the catalog of TCR beta chain sequences. In its TCRdb copy, this immuneACCESS table keeps in-frame sequences only and misses some clones. Where compared with another copy, unresolved V genes explain less than half of these, and the others have no known cause. V, J and clone size reflect that table, while D and trimming were determined from the DNA. The table for this sample lists over 80,000 clones; around 85% of them were counted only once. Of the sample, 20% to 25% falls within the top ten clones. The CDR3 spans 15 residues, from the cysteine through the phenylalanine. Only the CDR3 DNA is retained, 45 bases long and in frame from the first base. CDR1 is given as KGHSH and CDR2 as LQKENI, both from the germline V gene. The V and J ends are trimmed by 3 bases and 10 bases, leaving 18 bases between them.

The table lists this clone with a count of one. Its antigen is currently not known. Per-base quality was not reported, and no clone a single base away is much larger than it. Sequenced sample: PBMCs. In this chain, TRBV18 is recombined with TRBJ1-4; no confident D gene assignment can be made. This sequence was found in a man between 18 and 29 years old in good health and CMV-seropositive. DNA sequence: TGTGCCAGCTCACCGGACGCGTTACGGGAGGGAAAACTGTTTTTT. This yields the protein CASSPDALREGKLFF.